These 9 T cell receptor beta chains were all obtained from the same sample, sequenced in a study of graft-versus-host responses after intestinal transplantation. Data came from immunoSEQ multiplex PCR; TCRdb stores just in-frame clones and leaves some out. The table lists around 13,000 clones, approximately 93% of them singletons. Sequencing used PBMCs, obtained about 37 months after intestinal transplantation. The source is a human patient who received an intestinal transplant, so some T cells may come from the graft donor.

This clone has just one count. The chain links TRBV9 to TRBJ2-1; D uncertain. The CDR3 consists of 14 residues. Germline V gene lookup returns CDR1 SGDLS and CDR2 YYNGEE. Trimming cost V 0 bases and J 4 bases, with 8 bases left between them. The CDR3 nucleotides read TGTGCCAGCAGCGTAGATTTGAAGTACAATGAGCAGTTCTTC. It is translated as CASSVDLKYNEQFF. The entire variable domain, with the rest obtained from reference TRBV9 and TRBJ2-1, is as follows: DSGVTQTPKHLITATGQRVTLRCSPRSGDLSVYWYQQSLDQGLQFLIQYYNGEERAKGNILERFSAQQFPDLHSELNLSSLELGDSALYFCASSVDLKYNEQFFGPGTRLTVL.

The CDR3 region is CASSPSSSPTQYF. DNA for the CDR3: TGTGCCAGCAGCCCATCAAGCTCCCCGACCCAGTACTTC. J is TRBJ2-5 and V is TRBV7-2, with D unresolved. This CDR3 comprises 13 residues. The germline CDR1 and CDR2 sequences are SGHTA and FQGNSA. V was pared by 5 bases and J by 7 bases, with 14 bases between.

V and J are TRBV9 and TRBJ2-1; D is possibly TRBD2 (6 bases). Germline V gene sequence: CDR1 SGDLS, CDR2 YYNGEE. V was clipped by 0 bases and J by 7 bases, with 14 bases between them. The CDR3 is made up of 15 amino acids. CDR3 coding DNA: TGTGCCAGCAGCGTAGAGTGGCCGGAGGGTAATGAGCAGTTCTTC. Residues: CASSVEWPEGNEQFF.

The chain links TRBV9 to TRBJ2-7; tentatively, D is TRBD1 or TRBD2 (5 bases each). The CDR3 length is 14 residues. V dropped 0 bases and J dropped 0 bases, with 7 bases sitting between them. Germline-derived CDR1 and CDR2 are SGDLS and YYNGEE. CDR3 amino acids: CASSVARGSYEQYF. DNA of the CDR3: TGTGCCAGCAGCGTAGCGAGGGGCTCCTACGAGCAGTACTTC.

CDR3 loop: CASSTHTGAYEQYF. The CDR3 nucleotides are TGTGCCAGCAGCACCCACACGGGGGCCTACGAGCAGTACTTC. V gene TRBV7-9 combines with J gene TRBJ2-7; a possible D gene is TRBD2 (6 bases). Trimming shortened V by 5 bases and J by 2 bases, and 13 bases separated the two germline ends. The length of the CDR3 is 14 residues. CDR1 SEHNR and CDR2 FQNEAQ come from the germline V gene (reference sequence). Together with reference TRBV7-9 and TRBJ2-7, the CDR3 gives the full variable domain: DTGVSQNPRHKITKRGQNVTFRCDPISEHNRLYWYRQTLGQGPEFLTYFQNEAQLEKSRLLSDRFSAERPKGSFSTLEIQRTEQGDSAMYLCASSTHTGAYEQYFGPGTRLTVT.

The chain joins TRBV7-9 to TRBJ2-1; TRBD1 matches 11 bases. CDR1 SEHNR and CDR2 FQNEAQ come from the germline V gene (reference sequence). CDR3 length: 15 residues. V lost 5 bases to trimming and J lost 4 bases; unmatched junction nucleotides: 4. This CDR3 reads CASSAGQGAYNEQFF. The CDR3 coding sequence is TGTGCCAGCAGCGCCGGACAGGGGGCTTACAATGAGCAGTTCTTC.

The chain uses TRBV19 and TRBJ1-1; TRBD1 might be the D (6 bases). Looked up from germline, CDR1 is LNHDA and CDR2 is SQIVND (reference sequence). Trimming pared 10 bases from V and 0 bases from J, leaving 12 bases between. The CDR3 extends over 13 amino acids. CDR3 region: CATGTTMNTEAFF. The CDR3 DNA is TGTGCCACCGGGACAACAATGAACACTGAAGCTTTCTTT.

The V and J genes are TRBV5-4 and TRBJ1-1, with D perhaps matching TRBD1 (6 bases). This CDR3 has 12 amino acids. Germline V gene data show CDR1 as SGHNT and CDR2 as YYREEE (reference sequence). V lost 8 bases and J lost 1, with 9 bases in between. CDR3: CASEDRNTEAFF. The CDR3 coding sequence is TGTGCCAGTGAGGACAGGAACACTGAAGCTTTCTTT.

This chain joins TRBV10-3 and TRBJ1-1, with D unclear. The V end lost 8 bases, the J end lost 1 base, and 14 bases lay between the germline ends. Germline V gives CDR1 ENHRY, CDR2 SYGVKD. The CDR3 runs 14 residues. This CDR3 is CAISGGRQNTEAFF. The DNA for the CDR3 is TGTGCCATCTCGGGCGGACGGCAGAACACTGAAGCTTTCTTT.